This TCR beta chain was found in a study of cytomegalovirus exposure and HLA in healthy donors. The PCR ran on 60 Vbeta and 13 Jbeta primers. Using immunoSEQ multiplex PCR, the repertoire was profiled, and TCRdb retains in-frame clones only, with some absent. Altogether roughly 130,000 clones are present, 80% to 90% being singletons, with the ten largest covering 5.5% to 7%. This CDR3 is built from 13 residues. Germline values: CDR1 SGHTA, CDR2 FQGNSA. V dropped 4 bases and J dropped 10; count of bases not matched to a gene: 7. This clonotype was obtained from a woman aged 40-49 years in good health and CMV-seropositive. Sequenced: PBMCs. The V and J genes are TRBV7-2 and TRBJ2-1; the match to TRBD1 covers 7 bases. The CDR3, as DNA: TGTGCCAGCAGCTCAGCGACAGGGCGGGAGCAGTTCTTC. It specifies CASSSATGREQFF. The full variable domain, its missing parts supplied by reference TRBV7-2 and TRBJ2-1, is GAGVSQSPSNKVTEKGKDVELRCDPISGHTALYWYRQSLGQGLEFLIYFQGNSAPDKSGLPSDRFSAERTGGSVSTLTIQRTQQEDSAVYLCASSSATGREQFFGPGTRLTVL.